Listed here are 17 T cell receptor beta chains from one sample, sequenced in a study of identical twins. MiXCR, run by TCRdb on the 5' RACE reads, gives a single entry per CDR3 protein. This table has around 1.7 million distinct CDR3 sequences, under 35% appearing once. The material sequenced was cord blood. These receptors came from a newborn girl in good health.

This clonotype was detected a few times. V usage is TRBV12-3 or TRBV12-4 and J usage is TRBJ2-1; 10 nucleotides agree with TRBD2. J gave up 4 bases and V 1 base, and 10 bases lay outside the gene matches. The CDR3 sequence is 18 residues long. CDR3 bases: TGTGCCAGCAGTTTAGTCCGGCTAGCGGGAGATTTTTACAATGAGCAGTTCTTC. Translation: CASSLVRLAGDFYNEQFF.

The V call is TRBV20-1, the J call TRBJ2-5; D not certain. The V gene's germline CDR1 is DFQATT and CDR2 SNEGSKA (reference sequence). The CDR3 runs to 13 residues. Trimming pared 1 base from V and 2 bases from J, leaving 8 bases between. CDR3 sequence reads: CSARGNLQETQYF. Here the CDR3 DNA reads TGCAGTGCTAGAGGAAACTTGCAAGAGACCCAGTACTTC.

Comments on this clonotype: This may arise from a read error, as a much more abundant clone is one base away. The chain combines TRBV13 with TRBJ2-6, with D tentatively TRBD1 or TRBD2 (5 bases each). Germline lookup yields CDR1 PRHDT and CDR2 FYEKMQ (reference sequence). The CDR3 totals 15 residues. This CDR3 reads CASSLDRSGANVPTF. In nucleotides, the CDR3 is TGTGCCAGCAGCTTAGACAGATCCGGGGCCAACGTCCCGACTTTC.

The chain employs TRBV7-9 and TRBJ2-3; 7 positions agree with TRBD1. After removal of 4 bases from V and 4 bases from J, the junction contained 11 bases not matched to a gene. This CDR3 has 16 amino acids. The germline gives CDR1 SEHNR, CDR2 FQNEAQ (reference sequence). CDR3 protein: CASSSRAYQGADTQYF. For the CDR3, the DNA is TGTGCCAGCAGCTCTCGGGCATATCAGGGGGCAGATACGCAGTATTTT.

This chain connects TRBV19 to TRBJ2-5; a possible D gene is TRBD2 (5 bases). V gave up 2 bases and J gave up 0 bases, with 13 bases separating them. Germline V gives CDR1 LNHDA, CDR2 SQIVND (reference sequence). The CDR3 runs to 16 residues. CDR3 sequence reads: CASSIRTGWYQETQYF. CDR3 DNA sequence: TGTGCCAGTAGTATAAGAACGGGATGGTACCAAGAGACCCAGTACTTC. Full variable domain (outside the CDR3, taken from reference TRBV19 and TRBJ2-5): DGGITQSPKYLFRKEGQNVTLSCEQNLNHDAMYWYRQDPGQGLRLIYYSQIVNDFQKGDIAEGYSVSREKKESFPLTVTSAQKNPTAFYLCASSIRTGWYQETQYFGPGTRLLVL.

This clonotype was counted between two and nine times. This chain connects TRBV10-3 to TRBJ1-2, with TRBD1 matching over 7 bases. Germline lookup yields CDR1 ENHRY and CDR2 SYGVKD. This CDR3 comprises 14 residues. Losses at the gene ends were 3 bases for V and 5 bases for J; bases not matched to a gene: 6. The CDR3 reads CAISETTGWYGYTF. The CDR3 DNA follows: TGTGCCATCAGTGAAACGACAGGGTGGTATGGCTACACCTTC.

This chain links TRBV28 with TRBJ2-3; 7 bases line up with TRBD2. Germline assignment: CDR1 MDHEN and CDR2 SYDVKM. Germline trimming cut 7 bases from V and 0 bases from J; bases unmatched to any gene: 25. This CDR3 contains 21 residues. The CDR3 DNA follows: TGTGCCAGCACCAAGACCCCCTACGGTTCGACTAGCCCACCTAGCACAGATACGCAGTATTTT. It translates to CASTKTPYGSTSPPSTDTQYF. The full variable domain, its missing parts supplied by reference TRBV28 and TRBJ2-3, is DVKVTQSSRYLVKRTGEKVFLECVQDMDHENMFWYRQDPGLGLRLIYFSYDVKMKEKGDIPEGYSVSREKKERFSLILESASTNQTSMYLCASTKTPYGSTSPPSTDTQYFGPGTRLTVL.

The chain has TRBV5-1 and TRBJ2-7; D possibly corresponds to TRBD1 (5 bases). This CDR3 spans 14 amino acids. The germline V and J ends were trimmed by 0 bases and 2 bases, with 9 bases remaining between them. Germline CDR1 reads SGHRS; CDR2 reads YFSETQ. The CDR3 sequence: CASSLVDRTYEQYF. CDR3 nucleotide sequence: TGCGCCAGCAGCTTGGTAGACAGAACCTACGAGCAGTACTTC. The full variable domain, with the rest looked up from reference TRBV5-1 and TRBJ2-7, is KAGVTQTPRYLIKTRGQQVTLSCSPISGHRSVSWYQQTPGQGLQFLFEYFSETQRNKGNFPGRFSGRQFSNSRSEMNVSTLELGDSALYLCASSLVDRTYEQYFGPGTRLTVT.

This clonotype was seen at least ten times. The chain recombines TRBV21-1 with TRBJ2-5; the DNA was not compared with TRBD1, the D call given in the table. TRBV21-1 is a documented pseudogene. This CDR3 region has 13 residues. CDR3 DNA: TGTGCCAGCAGCAAAGGCAGGGAAGAGACCCAGTACTTC. Encoded protein: CASSKGREETQYF.

This chain joins TRBV20-1 and TRBJ1-2; D ambiguous. Trimming pared 3 bases from V and 5 bases from J, leaving 7 bases between. This CDR3 has 11 amino acids. CDR1 and CDR2 (germline): DFQATT, SNEGSKA (reference sequence). The CDR3 DNA reads as TGCAGTGCTAGGTGGCTTTATGGCTACACCTTC. Amino acid sequence: CSARWLYGYTF.

This clonotype turned up a few times. This chain joins TRBV27 and TRBJ2-3; D is perhaps TRBD1 (6 bases). The V gene's germline CDR1 is MNHEY and CDR2 SMNVEV (reference sequence). The CDR3 runs to 14 residues. V dropped 8 bases and J dropped 1 base, with 13 bases sitting between them. The DNA of the CDR3 is TGTGCCAGCGTCCGGGCAGGGGGCACAGATACGCAGTATTTT. It translates to CASVRAGGTDTQYF.

This clonotype was observed a handful of times. The CDR3 protein is CASRQTGTPSTDTQYF. The CDR3 DNA follows: TGTGCCAGCAGGCAAACCGGGACCCCCAGCACAGATACGCAGTATTTT. The rearrangement links TRBV2 to TRBJ2-3; D tentatively reads TRBD1 or TRBD2 (5 bases each). The V and J ends lost 6 bases and 0 bases respectively, with 16 bases between them. CDR1 is SNHLY and CDR2 is FYNNEI in the germline V gene. This CDR3 comprises 16 residues.

The chain uses TRBV27 and TRBJ2-1, with 8 nucleotides matching TRBD2. V trimming: 0 bases; J trimming: 3 bases; junction bases outside the gene matches: 7. Germline CDR1 is MNHEY and CDR2 is SMNVEV (reference sequence). The CDR3 runs 17 residues. Written as DNA, the CDR3 is TGTGCCAGCAGTTTATCGGTCGCTAGCGGGTTCTACAATGAGCAGTTCTTC. This sequence encodes CASSLSVASGFYNEQFF.

This clonotype came up a few times. The rearrangement links TRBV10-2 to TRBJ2-3; the D is unclear. Germline loops: CDR1 WSHSY, CDR2 SAAADI. This CDR3 region has 12 residues. The ends were cut back, 6 bases at V and 4 bases at J, with 8 bases in the middle. The CDR3 nucleotides are TGCGCCAGCAGGTCCCCCGCAGATACGCAGTATTTT. Translated, it gives CASRSPADTQYF.

The CDR3 protein is CSVVQAPNTEAFF. In DNA form, the CDR3 reads TGCAGCGTTGTCCAGGCCCCGAACACTGAAGCTTTCTTT. V is TRBV29-1 and J is TRBJ1-1, with no clear D. Germline assignment: CDR1 SQVTM and CDR2 ANQGSEA. The ends were cut back, 4 bases at V and 1 base at J, with 10 bases in the middle. The CDR3 has 13 residues.

The J gene is TRBJ1-1, the V gene TRBV6-1, with D hard to call. Germline values: CDR1 MNHNS, CDR2 SASEGT. The CDR3 length is 14 residues. Deletions cut 2 bases from V and 1 base from J, with 8 bases between. The CDR3 DNA sequence: TGTGCCAGCAGTGAACTGGGCAGGAACACTGAAGCTTTCTTT. It codes for CASSELGRNTEAFF.

The chain is built from TRBV27 and TRBJ2-7; D could derive from TRBD1 or TRBD2 (6 bases each). V was trimmed by 5 bases and J by 2 bases, leaving 16 bases between them. The CDR3 totals 15 residues. CDR1 is MNHEY and CDR2 is SMNVEV in the germline V gene (reference sequence). CDR3 protein: CASSRGTPMTYEQYF. CDR3 sequence (DNA): TGTGCCAGCAGTCGCGGGACACCAATGACCTACGAGCAGTACTTC.